This T cell receptor (beta chain) is from a study of identical twins. Study outcomes and limitations: Carriage of fewer insertions was seen in abundant cord blood beta clonotypes, whereas memory repertoires showed none.

Comment on this clonotype: Antigen specificity is unknown.

TCRdb reprocessed the 5' RACE reads with MiXCR, giving one entry per CDR3 protein. The sample lists more than 250,000 distinct CDR3 sequences; about 8.3% were seen once. This same sample was also part of a study on yellow fever vaccine responses in identical twins.

The sequence derives from a woman aged 18-35 years in good health. The sample consisted of memory (CD45RO+) T cells sorted from blood.

As DNA, the CDR3 is TGCAGTGCTATCGGGAGAAGGGGCAATGAGCAGTTCTTC. Translating it yields CSAIGRRGNEQFF. V usage is TRBV20-1 and J usage is TRBJ2-1, with D tentatively TRBD2 (6 bases). Germline CDR1 is DFQATT and CDR2 is SNEGSKA (reference sequence). The V end lost 4 bases, the J end lost 6 bases, and 13 bases lay between the germline ends. The CDR3 is made up of 13 amino acids.